The source of this T cell receptor (beta chain) is a study of blood T cell repertoires in COVID-19. At the level of the study: Sites across the United States, Italy and Spain contributed samples from acute and convalescent COVID-19. From T cells, B-cell-depleted T cells, or PBMCs came the material, which was cDNA or gDNA.

In the source study's methods: Reference gene primer amplification yielded estimated nucleated cell counts. Clones were read by immunoSEQ multiplex PCR, and TCRdb kept only the in-frame ones, dropping some. The DNA gave D and trimming, while V, J and clone size come from that table. The repertoire holds approximately 210,000 clones, with around 90% as singletons. The clonotype comes from a man in his 70s with acute or convalescent COVID-19. Material for sequencing was peripheral blood.

CDR3 residues: CASMSDSGTDTQYF. CDR3 coding DNA: TGCGCCAGCATGAGTGACTCAGGCACAGATACGCAGTATTTT. The genes are TRBV5-1 and TRBJ2-3; D unresolved. The CDR3 has 14 amino acids. The V and J ends lost 6 bases and 1 base respectively, with 12 bases between them. Germline V gives CDR1 SGHRS, CDR2 YFSETQ.